Below are 2 T cell receptor beta chains sequenced from a single sample in a study of blood T cell repertoires in COVID-19. Profiling relied on immunoSEQ multiplex PCR, and the TCRdb table lists in-frame clones only, not all of them. The table records approximately 41,000 clones, around nine tenths of them present only once. Material for sequencing was peripheral blood. Receptor source: a man aged 45-65 years with active COVID-19.

This rearrangement joins TRBV18 to TRBJ2-5, with TRBD2 matching 13 bases. This CDR3 has 15 residues. Trimming removed 3 bases from V and 4 bases from J; junction bases left unmatched: 2. Germline lookup yields CDR1 KGHSH and CDR2 LQKENI. The CDR3 loop reads CASSPGTSGAETQYF. CDR3 sequence (DNA): TGTGCCAGCTCACCCGGGACTAGCGGGGCAGAGACCCAGTACTTC. The full variable domain, completed using reference TRBV18 and TRBJ2-5, is NAGVMQNPRHLVRRRGQEARLRCSPMKGHSHVYWYRQLPEEGLKFMVYLQKENIIDESGMPKERFSAEFPKEGPSILRIQQVVRGDSAAYFCASSPGTSGAETQYFGPGTRLLVL.

This rearrangement joins TRBV7-9 to TRBJ2-1; 9 nucleotides line up with TRBD2. The CDR3 spans 16 residues. V shed 3 bases and J 7 bases; nucleotides not matched to a gene: 10. Germline CDR1 SEHNR, CDR2 FQNEAQ (reference sequence). Here the CDR3 reads CASSFRLAGGGNEQFF. The CDR3 nucleotides are TGTGCCAGCAGCTTTCGGCTGGCGGGAGGGGGAAATGAGCAGTTCTTC.